This TCR beta chain derives from a study of neurological immune-mediated disorders. Time point reported: technical triplicate 3. Unsorted libraries were derived from 2 million PBMCs stored at -80 C. Every sequencing run generated in excess of 180 million TCR-beta sequences. These sequences covered 15-18 subjects. A single record per CDR3 protein comes from TCRdb applying MiXCR to the 5' RACE reads. The sample has tens of thousands of distinct CDR3 sequences; 20% to 25% are singletons. The germline V gene has CDR1 SGHRS and CDR2 YFSETQ. The CDR3 has 15 amino acids. V was clipped by 2 bases and J by 1 base, with 12 bases between them. This clonotype showed up many times. The antigen remains unidentified. Study-level findings and limits: Among expanded clones, no CDR3 amino acid sequences were shared across subjects, a pattern suggesting private repertoires in all groups. It was HTLV-1-associated myelopathy that showed the most TCR clonal expansion, while multiple sclerosis showed the least, falling below healthy controls.

The V call is TRBV5-1, the J call TRBJ1-1, with unresolved D. Material: PBMCs. The receptor comes from a man in his fifties or sixties with HTLV-1-associated myelopathy (HAM/TSP). This CDR3 reads CASSFGLDRNTEAFF. Here the CDR3 DNA reads TGCGCCAGCAGCTTCGGACTAGACCGGAACACTGAAGCTTTCTTT.